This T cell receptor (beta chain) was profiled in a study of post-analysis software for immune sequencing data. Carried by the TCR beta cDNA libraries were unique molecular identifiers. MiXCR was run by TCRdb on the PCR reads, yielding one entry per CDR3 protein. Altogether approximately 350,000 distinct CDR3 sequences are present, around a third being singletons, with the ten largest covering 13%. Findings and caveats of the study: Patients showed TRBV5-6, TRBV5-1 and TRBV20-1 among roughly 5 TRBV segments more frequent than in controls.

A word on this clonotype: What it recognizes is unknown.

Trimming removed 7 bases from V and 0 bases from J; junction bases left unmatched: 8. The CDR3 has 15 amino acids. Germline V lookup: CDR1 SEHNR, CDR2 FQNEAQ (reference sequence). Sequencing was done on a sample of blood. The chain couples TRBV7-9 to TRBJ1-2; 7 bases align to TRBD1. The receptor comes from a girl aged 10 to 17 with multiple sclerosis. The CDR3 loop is CASTSRGVANYGYTF. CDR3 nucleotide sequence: TGTGCCAGCACTAGCAGGGGGGTAGCTAACTATGGCTACACCTTC.